The entry below gives a single T cell receptor beta chain sequence along with its context. The germline V gene encodes CDR1 SGHRS and CDR2 YFSETQ. Germline trimming cut 0 bases from V and 3 bases from J; bases unmatched to any gene: 2. This CDR3 is 14 amino acids long. This specimen belongs to a study of T cell responses to AZD1222 COVID-19 vaccine. The protocol was immunoSEQ multiplex PCR, while the TCRdb copy is restricted to in-frame clones and leaves out a portion. The table lists approximately 99,000 clones, roughly 90% of them singletons. The chain links TRBV5-1 to TRBJ2-7, with TRBD1 matching over 8 bases. The starting material was peripheral blood, obtained 28 days after the second AZD1222 dose. The TCR comes from an adult who received the AZD1222 COVID-19 vaccine. This chain's CDR3 is CASSLGDRGYEQYF. The CDR3 nucleotides read TGCGCCAGCAGCTTGGGTGACAGGGGCTACGAGCAGTACTTC.